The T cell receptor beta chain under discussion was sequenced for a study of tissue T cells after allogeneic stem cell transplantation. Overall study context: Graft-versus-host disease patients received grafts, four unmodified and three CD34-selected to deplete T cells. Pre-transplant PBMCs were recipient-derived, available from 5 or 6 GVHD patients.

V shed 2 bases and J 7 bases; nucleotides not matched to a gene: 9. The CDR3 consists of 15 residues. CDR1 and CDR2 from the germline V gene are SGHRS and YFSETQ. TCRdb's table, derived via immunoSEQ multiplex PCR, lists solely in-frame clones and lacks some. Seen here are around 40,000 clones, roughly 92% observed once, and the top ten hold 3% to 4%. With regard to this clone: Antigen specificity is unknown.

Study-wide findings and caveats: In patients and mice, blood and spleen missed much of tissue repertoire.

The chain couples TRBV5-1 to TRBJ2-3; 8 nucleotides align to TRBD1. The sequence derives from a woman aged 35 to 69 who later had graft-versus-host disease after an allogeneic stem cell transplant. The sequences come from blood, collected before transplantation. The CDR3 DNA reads TGCGCCAGCAGCTTCGGGACAGGAGGCATGAATACGCAGTATTTT. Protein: CASSFGTGGMNTQYF. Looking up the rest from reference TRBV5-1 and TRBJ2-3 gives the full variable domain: KAGVTQTPRYLIKTRGQQVTLSCSPISGHRSVSWYQQTPGQGLQFLFEYFSETQRNKGNFPGRFSGRQFSNSRSEMNVSTLELGDSALYLCASSFGTGGMNTQYFGPGTRLTVL.